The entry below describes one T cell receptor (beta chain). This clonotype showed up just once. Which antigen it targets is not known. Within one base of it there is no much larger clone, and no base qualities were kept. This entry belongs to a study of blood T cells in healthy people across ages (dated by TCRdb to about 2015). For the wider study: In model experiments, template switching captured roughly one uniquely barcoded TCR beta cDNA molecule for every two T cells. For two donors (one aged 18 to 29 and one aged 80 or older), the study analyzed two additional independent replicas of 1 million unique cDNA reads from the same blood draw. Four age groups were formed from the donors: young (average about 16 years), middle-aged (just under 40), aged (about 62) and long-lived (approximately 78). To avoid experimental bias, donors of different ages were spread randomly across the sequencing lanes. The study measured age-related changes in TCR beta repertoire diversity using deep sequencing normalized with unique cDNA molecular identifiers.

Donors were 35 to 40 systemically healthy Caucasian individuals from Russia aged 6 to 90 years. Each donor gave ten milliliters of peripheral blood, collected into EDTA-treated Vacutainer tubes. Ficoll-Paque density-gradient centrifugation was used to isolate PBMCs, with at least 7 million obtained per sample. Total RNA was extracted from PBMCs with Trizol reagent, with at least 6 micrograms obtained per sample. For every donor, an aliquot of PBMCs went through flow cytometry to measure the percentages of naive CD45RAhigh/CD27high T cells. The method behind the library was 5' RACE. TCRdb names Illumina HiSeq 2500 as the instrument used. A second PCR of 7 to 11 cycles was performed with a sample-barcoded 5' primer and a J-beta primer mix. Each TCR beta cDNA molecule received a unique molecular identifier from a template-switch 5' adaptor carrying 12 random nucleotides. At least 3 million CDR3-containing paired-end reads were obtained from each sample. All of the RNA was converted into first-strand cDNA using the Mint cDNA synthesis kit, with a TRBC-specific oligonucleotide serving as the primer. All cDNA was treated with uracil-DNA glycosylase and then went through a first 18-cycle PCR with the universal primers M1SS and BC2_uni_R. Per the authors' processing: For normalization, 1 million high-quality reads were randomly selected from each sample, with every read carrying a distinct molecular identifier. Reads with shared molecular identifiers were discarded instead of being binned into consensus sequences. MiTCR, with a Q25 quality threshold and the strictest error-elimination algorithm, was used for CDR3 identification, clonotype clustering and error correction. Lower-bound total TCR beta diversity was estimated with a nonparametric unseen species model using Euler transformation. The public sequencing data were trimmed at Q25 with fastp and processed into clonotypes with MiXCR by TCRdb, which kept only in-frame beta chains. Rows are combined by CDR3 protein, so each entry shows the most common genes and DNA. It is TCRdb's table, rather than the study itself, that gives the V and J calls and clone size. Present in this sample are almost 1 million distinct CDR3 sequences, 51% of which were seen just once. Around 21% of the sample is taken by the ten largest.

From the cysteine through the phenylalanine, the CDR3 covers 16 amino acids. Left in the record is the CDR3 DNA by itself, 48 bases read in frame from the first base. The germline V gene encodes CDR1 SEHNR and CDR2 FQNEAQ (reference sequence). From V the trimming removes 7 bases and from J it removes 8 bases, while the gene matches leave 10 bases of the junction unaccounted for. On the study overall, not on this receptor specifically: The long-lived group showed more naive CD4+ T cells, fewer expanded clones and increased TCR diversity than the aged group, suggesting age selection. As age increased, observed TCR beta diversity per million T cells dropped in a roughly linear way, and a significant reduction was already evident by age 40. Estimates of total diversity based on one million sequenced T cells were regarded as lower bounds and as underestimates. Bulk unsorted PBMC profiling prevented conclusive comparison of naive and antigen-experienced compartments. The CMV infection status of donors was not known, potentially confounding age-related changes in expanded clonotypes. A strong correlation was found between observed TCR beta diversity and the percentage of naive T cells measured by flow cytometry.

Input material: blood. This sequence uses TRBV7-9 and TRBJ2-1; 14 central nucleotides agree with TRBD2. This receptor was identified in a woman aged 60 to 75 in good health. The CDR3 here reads CASNQRTSGRPHEQFF. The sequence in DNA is TGTGCCAGCAACCAAAGGACTAGCGGGAGGCCCCATGAGCAGTTCTTC.